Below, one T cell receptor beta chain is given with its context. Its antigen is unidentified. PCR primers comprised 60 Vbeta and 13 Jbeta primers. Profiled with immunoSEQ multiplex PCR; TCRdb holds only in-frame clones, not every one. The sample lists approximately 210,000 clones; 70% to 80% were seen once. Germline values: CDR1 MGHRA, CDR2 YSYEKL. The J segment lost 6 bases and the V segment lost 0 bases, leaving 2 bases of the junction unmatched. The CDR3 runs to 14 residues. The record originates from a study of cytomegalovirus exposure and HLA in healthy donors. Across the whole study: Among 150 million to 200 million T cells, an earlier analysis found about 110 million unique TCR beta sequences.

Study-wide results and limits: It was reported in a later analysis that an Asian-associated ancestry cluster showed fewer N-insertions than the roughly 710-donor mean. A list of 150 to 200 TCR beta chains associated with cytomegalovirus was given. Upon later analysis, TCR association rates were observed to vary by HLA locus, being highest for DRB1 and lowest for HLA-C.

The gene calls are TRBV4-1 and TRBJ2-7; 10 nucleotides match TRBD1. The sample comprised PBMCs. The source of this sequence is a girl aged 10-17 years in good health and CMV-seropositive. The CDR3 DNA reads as TGCGCCAGCAGCCAAGATCGGACAGGGGGCGAGCAGTACTTC. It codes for CASSQDRTGGEQYF.